Below are 21 T cell receptor beta chains sequenced from a single sample in a study of blood T cell repertoires in COVID-19. Sequencing used immunoSEQ multiplex PCR; TCRdb keeps in-frame clones, though not all of them. The table has fewer than 130,000 clones, roughly 85% seen once. The sequenced sample consisted of peripheral blood. These receptors were obtained from a human donor in a cohort sampled during active COVID-19.

The chain has TRBV7-9 and TRBJ2-6; tentatively, D is TRBD2 (6 bases). V lost 5 bases to trimming and J lost 4 bases, with 24 bases between them. The CDR3 spans 19 residues. Germline CDR1 reads SEHNR; CDR2 reads FQNEAQ (reference sequence). Written as DNA, the CDR3 is TGTGCCAGCAGCCATAACCGGGACTCCGTAGGGGTGGGGGCCAACGTCCTGACTTTC. It is translated as CASSHNRDSVGVGANVLTF. The entire variable domain, with the rest obtained from reference TRBV7-9 and TRBJ2-6, is as follows: DTGVSQNPRHKITKRGQNVTFRCDPISEHNRLYWYRQTLGQGPEFLTYFQNEAQLEKSRLLSDRFSAERPKGSFSTLEIQRTEQGDSAMYLCASSHNRDSVGVGANVLTFGAGSRLTVL.

This clone was counted a single time. The rearrangement links TRBV11-2 to TRBJ1-3, with D unclear. CDR1 and CDR2 (germline): SGHAT, FQNNGV. Trimming left V 2 bases short and J 0 bases short, with 8 bases between. The CDR3 sequence is 15 residues long. In nucleotides, the CDR3 is TGTGCCAGCAGCTTAAACCCAGGCTCTGGAAACACCATATATTTT. Residues: CASSLNPGSGNTIYF.

This clone was picked up one time. V and J are TRBV29-1 and TRBJ1-2; 7 nucleotides match TRBD1. Germline V gene data show CDR1 as SQVTM and CDR2 as ANQGSEA. V lost 7 bases, J lost 2 bases, and 1 base stayed unmatched. The CDR3 totals 11 residues. CDR3 in DNA: TGCAGCGGGGACAGCAACTATGGCTACACCTTC. Its protein product is CSGDSNYGYTF.

The chain carries TRBV30 and TRBJ1-5, with 7 nucleotides matching TRBD1. The CDR3 loop spans 16 amino acids. Germline assignment: CDR1 GTSNPN and CDR2 SVGIG (reference sequence). V lost 3 bases, J lost 0 bases, and 8 bases stayed unmatched. CDR3 protein: CAWRDRDSYSNQPQHF. The DNA for the CDR3 is TGTGCCTGGAGGGACCGGGACAGCTATAGCAATCAGCCCCAGCATTTT.

This chain links TRBV24-1 with TRBJ2-3, with TRBD2 matching over 12 bases. Germline lookup yields CDR1 KGHDR and CDR2 SFDVKD. V lost 9 bases and J lost 3; bases outside the gene matches: 3. This CDR3 is 14 amino acids long. The CDR3 is CATQTSGRTDTQYF. The CDR3 bases are TGTGCCACCCAGACTAGCGGGAGAACAGATACGCAGTATTTT.

This chain links TRBV5-1 with TRBJ2-1; no clear D gene. The CDR3 contains 15 residues. Germline V gene lookup returns CDR1 SGHRS and CDR2 YFSETQ. V lost 0 bases, J lost 8 bases, and 15 bases lay in between. CDR3 coding DNA: TGCGCCAGCAGCTTGGTGGAGTTTAGGAGCGATGAGCAGTTCTTC. This codes for CASSLVEFRSDEQFF.

The V gene is TRBV28, the J gene TRBJ1-2; no clear D gene. The ends were cut back, 4 bases at V and 5 bases at J, with 2 bases in the middle. The CDR3 runs 10 residues. Germline V gives CDR1 MDHEN, CDR2 SYDVKM. This CDR3 is CASSSYGYTF. The CDR3 DNA sequence: TGTGCCAGCAGTTCGTATGGCTACACCTTC.

As DNA, the CDR3 is TGCGCCAGCAGCTTGATGGCTAGCGGCGACAATGAGCAGTTCTTC. Translating gives CASSLMASGDNEQFF. The V gene is TRBV5-1, the J gene TRBJ2-1, with 7 bases that match TRBD2. The CDR3 consists of 15 residues. Germline CDR1 is SGHRS and CDR2 is YFSETQ. The V and J ends lost 1 base and 5 bases, in that order; junction bases with no gene match: 6.

The chain combines TRBV28 with TRBJ1-5; a possible D gene is TRBD1 (6 bases). The germline gives CDR1 MDHEN, CDR2 SYDVKM. The CDR3 is 15 residues long. V shed 4 bases and J shed 5 bases, with 15 bases lying between them. Written as DNA, the CDR3 is TGTGCCAGCAGTTCCGTGTACAGGGTTCATCAGCCCCAGCATTTT. The encoded protein is CASSSVYRVHQPQHF. The variable domain in full, completed from reference TRBV28 and TRBJ1-5, reads DVKVTQSSRYLVKRTGEKVFLECVQDMDHENMFWYRQDPGLGLRLIYFSYDVKMKEKGDIPEGYSVSREKKERFSLILESASTNQTSMYLCASSSVYRVHQPQHFGDGTRLSIL.

The rearrangement joins TRBV7-3 to TRBJ2-7; TRBD2 might be the D (6 bases). This CDR3 comprises 13 residues. V lost 1 base, J lost 3 bases, and 7 bases lay in between. In germline, CDR1 is SGHTA, CDR2 FQGTGA. In nucleotides, the CDR3 is TGTGCCAGCAGCTTAAGGCGGGGCTACGAGCAGTACTTC. Protein sequence: CASSLRRGYEQYF.

The chain couples TRBV6-6 to TRBJ1-6, with 8 positions matching TRBD1. This CDR3 is 18 amino acids long. Germline V gene data show CDR1 as MNHNY and CDR2 as SVGAGI (reference sequence). Trimming cost V 5 bases and J 9 bases; bases outside gene matches: 18. CDR3 in DNA: TGTGCCAGCAGTCTACTCAACTCTCGGACAGGGATAGGTTCACCCCTCCACTTT. It is translated as CASSLLNSRTGIGSPLHF.

This chain uses TRBV6-1 with TRBJ1-2, with 9 bases fitting TRBD1. CDR3 length: 18 amino acids. The ends lost 2 bases at V and 0 bases at J; junction bases unmatched: 10. Per the germline V gene, CDR1 is MNHNS and CDR2 is SASEGT. The CDR3, as DNA: TGTGCCAGCAGTGAAAACCCGGGACAGGGAAAAGCTAACTATGGCTACACCTTC. This translates into CASSENPGQGKANYGYTF.

This chain connects TRBV4-3 to TRBJ1-2; D possibly corresponds to TRBD1 (5 bases). Trimming cost V 0 bases and J 5 bases, with 13 bases left between them. In germline, CDR1 is LGHNA, CDR2 YSLEER. This CDR3 has 15 amino acids. CDR3 nucleotides: TGCGCCAGCAGCCAAGATGGGGCAGCGCTATATGGCTACACCTTC. The encoded protein is CASSQDGAALYGYTF.

This chain connects TRBV27 to TRBJ1-3; possible D gene TRBD1, 6 bases. V shed 6 bases and J shed 0 bases, with 12 bases lying between them. There are 15 residues in the CDR3. The germline CDR1 and CDR2 sequences are MNHEY and SMNVEV (reference sequence). CDR3 DNA: TGTGCCAGCAGGATAACAGGGTTCTCTGGAAACACCATATATTTT. This gives the protein CASRITGFSGNTIYF.

This sequence joins TRBV11-2 and TRBJ1-6, with 11 bases that match TRBD1. The germline gives CDR1 SGHAT, CDR2 FQNNGV. Trimming took 6 bases from V and 11 from J; bases not matched to a gene: 15. This CDR3 contains 17 residues. The CDR3 DNA reads as TGTGCCAGCAGTTTCAAGCCGGGACAGGGGGTTTTCGCACCCCTCCACTTT. Translated, it gives CASSFKPGQGVFAPLHF.

The CDR3 DNA is TGTGCCACCAGTGGAGTTTTCACAGATACGCAGTATTTT. It translates to CATSGVFTDTQYF. This chain links TRBV24-1 with TRBJ2-3; D is ambiguous. V was shortened by 5 bases and J by 2 bases, with 7 bases between the two germline ends. Germline V gives CDR1 KGHDR, CDR2 SFDVKD. This CDR3 contains 13 residues.

The gene calls are TRBV10-3 and TRBJ2-1, with a weak D call TRBD2 (7 bases). Trimming cost V 7 bases and J 4 bases, with 17 bases left between them. Germline loops: CDR1 ENHRY, CDR2 SYGVKD. This CDR3 is built from 15 residues. CDR3 bases: TGTGCCATCAACCCGGGGGGCACCTTGTACAATGAGCAGTTCTTC. As protein: CAINPGGTLYNEQFF.

The V gene is TRBV7-2, the J gene TRBJ1-1; TRBD1 might be the D (6 bases). The CDR3 extends over 14 amino acids. Trimming pared 7 bases from V and 3 bases from J, leaving 15 bases between. Germline assignment: CDR1 SGHTA and CDR2 FQGNSA. CDR3 DNA: TGTGCCAGCATCCTCGGGGGGGCGCACACTGAAGCTTTCTTT. Translation gives CASILGGAHTEAFF.

The J gene is TRBJ2-7, the V gene TRBV7-6; the D is unclear. V lost 0 bases to trimming and J lost 3 bases, with 12 bases between them. CDR1 and CDR2 (germline): SGHVS, FNYEAQ. CDR3 length equals 15 residues. CDR3 residues: CASSLAPGSNYEQYF. CDR3 bases: TGTGCCAGCAGCTTAGCTCCGGGTTCCAACTACGAGCAGTACTTC.

V usage is TRBV28 and J usage is TRBJ2-7; TRBD2 matches 7 bases. With 6 bases clipped from V and 4 bases from J, the junction kept 12 bases outside the gene matches. CDR3 length: 15 residues. Per germline, CDR1 MDHEN and CDR2 SYDVKM. DNA of the CDR3: TGTGCCAGCAGCGGCCCCGGGGGGAAAAGATACGAGCAGTACTTC. It translates to CASSGPGGKRYEQYF. Variable domain in full (rest from reference TRBV28 and TRBJ2-7): DVKVTQSSRYLVKRTGEKVFLECVQDMDHENMFWYRQDPGLGLRLIYFSYDVKMKEKGDIPEGYSVSREKKERFSLILESASTNQTSMYLCASSGPGGKRYEQYFGPGTRLTVT.

This clone was seen a single time. The chain uses TRBV30 and TRBJ2-4, with D perhaps TRBD2 (6 bases). The CDR3 contains 13 residues. V was pared by 3 bases and J by 7 bases, with 13 bases between. In germline, CDR1 is GTSNPN, CDR2 SVGIG (reference sequence). The CDR3 here is CAWRPGAGNIQYF. The CDR3 DNA reads as TGTGCCTGGAGACCCGGGGCGGGGAACATTCAGTACTTC.